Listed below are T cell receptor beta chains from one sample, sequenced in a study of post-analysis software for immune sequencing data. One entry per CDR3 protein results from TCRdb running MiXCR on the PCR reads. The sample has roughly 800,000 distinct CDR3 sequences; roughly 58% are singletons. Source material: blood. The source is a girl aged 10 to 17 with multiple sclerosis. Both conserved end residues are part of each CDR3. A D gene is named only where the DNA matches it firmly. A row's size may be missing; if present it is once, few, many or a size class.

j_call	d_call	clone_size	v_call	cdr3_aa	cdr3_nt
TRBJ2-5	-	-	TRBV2	CASSEAAGQSTEEQYF	TGTGCCAGCAGTGAAGCAGCCGGACAGTCTACGGAGGAGCAGTACTTC
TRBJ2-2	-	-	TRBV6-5	CASRTPGYTGELFF	TGTGCCAGCAGAACCCCGGGGTACACCGGGGAGCTGTTTTTT
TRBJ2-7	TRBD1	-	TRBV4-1	CASSQARTGVGREQYF	TGCGCCAGCAGCCAGGCACGGACAGGGGTGGGGCGCGAGCAGTACTTC
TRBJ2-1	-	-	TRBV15	CATHDLGGSDYNEQFF	TGTGCCACCCACGACTTAGGTGGTTCTGATTATAATGAGCAGTTCTTC
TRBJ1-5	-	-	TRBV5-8	CASSFDSINQPQHF	TGTGCCAGCAGCTTCGACAGTATCAATCAGCCCCAGCATTTT
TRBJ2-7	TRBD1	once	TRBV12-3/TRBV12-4	CASSIHGSGTGRSYEQYF	TGTGCCAGTTCTATTCACGGATCCGGGACAGGGAGGTCCTACGAGCAGTACTTC
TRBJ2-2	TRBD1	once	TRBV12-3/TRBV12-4	CAGRGQPDAGELFF	TGTGCCGGCAGGGGACAGCCTGACGCCGGGGAGCTGTTTTTT
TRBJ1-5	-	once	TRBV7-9	CASSSTGKEQPQHF	TGTGCCAGCAGCTCCACAGGGAAAGAGCAGCCCCAGCATTTT
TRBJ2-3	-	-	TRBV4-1	CASSHPGDLNTQYF	TGCGCCAGCAGCCATCCGGGGGACCTTAATACGCAGTATTTT
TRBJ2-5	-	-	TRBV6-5	CASSSKQGLQTQYF	TGTGCCAGCAGTTCGAAACAGGGACTCCAGACCCAGTACTTC
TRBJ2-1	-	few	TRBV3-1	CASSQATGSINEQFF	TGTGCCAGCAGCCAAGCTACGGGAAGTATCAATGAGCAGTTCTTC
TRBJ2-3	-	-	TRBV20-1	CSARVDGSGADTQYF	TGCAGTGCTAGGGTTGACGGGAGCGGTGCAGATACGCAGTATTTT
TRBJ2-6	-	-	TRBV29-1	CSGPGVYYASPGANVLTF	TGCAGCGGACCGGGAGTGTACTATGCATCACCTGGGGCCAACGTCCTGACTTTC
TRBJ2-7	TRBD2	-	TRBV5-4	CASSLGPTSGGTSSYEQYF	TGTGCCAGCAGCCTCGGACCGACTAGCGGGGGGACCAGCTCCTACGAGCAGTACTTC
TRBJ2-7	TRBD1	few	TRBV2	CASTRIQGAYEQYF	TGTGCCAGCACCCGAATCCAGGGGGCTTACGAGCAGTACTTC
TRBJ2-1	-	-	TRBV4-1	CASSQGAQSSYNEQFF	TGCGCCAGCAGCCAAGGTGCGCAGAGCTCCTACAATGAGCAGTTCTTC
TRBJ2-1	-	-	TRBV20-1	CSASMGGPNEQFF	TGCAGTGCTAGTATGGGCGGGCCGAATGAGCAGTTCTTC
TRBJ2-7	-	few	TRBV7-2	CASSLVGVKTYEQYF	TGTGCCAGCAGCTTAGTAGGGGTAAAGACCTACGAGCAGTACTTC
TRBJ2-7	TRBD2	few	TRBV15	CATSRRGWSVDYEQYF	TGTGCCACCAGCCGGCGGGGGTGGTCGGTGGACTACGAGCAGTACTTC
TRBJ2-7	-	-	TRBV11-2	CASSRFGGASSYERYF	TGTGCCAGCAGTCGCTTTGGGGGTGCCAGCTCCTACGAGCGGTACTTC
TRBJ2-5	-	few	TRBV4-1	CASSQDPQDGVTQYF	TGCGCCAGCAGCCAAGACCCCCAGGACGGGGTGACCCAGTACTTC
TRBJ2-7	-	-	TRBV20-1	CSARDSAGSSYEQYF	TGCAGTGCTAGAGATTCGGCAGGGAGTTCCTACGAGCAGTACTTC
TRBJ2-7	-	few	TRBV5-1	CASSLIRGFEQYF	TGCGCCAGCAGCTTAATAAGGGGGTTCGAGCAGTACTTC
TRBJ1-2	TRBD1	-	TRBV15	CATRKGDRENYGYTF	TGTGCCACCAGGAAAGGGGACAGGGAGAACTATGGCTACACCTTC
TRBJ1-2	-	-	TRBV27	CASSNLQDLGGYTF	TGTGCCAGCAGCAACCTTCAGGACCTTGGGGGCTACACCTTC
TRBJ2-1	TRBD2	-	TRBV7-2	CASSLPASGIYNEQFF	TGTGCCAGCAGCTTGCCGGCTAGCGGGATATACAATGAGCAGTTCTTC
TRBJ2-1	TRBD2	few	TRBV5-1	CASSHTSGSVNEQFF	TGCGCCAGCAGCCACACTAGCGGGAGTGTCAATGAGCAGTTCTTC
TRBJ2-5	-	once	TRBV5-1	CASSLEVGNPLGAQYF	TGCGCCAGCAGCTTGGAAGTCGGGAACCCTTTGGGGGCCCAGTACTTC
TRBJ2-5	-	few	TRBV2	CASSERTGHSEYF	TGTGCCAGCAGTGAACGGACGGGACATTCGGAGTACTTC
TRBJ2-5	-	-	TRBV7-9	CASSPWTYQETQYF	TGTGCCAGCAGCCCCTGGACCTATCAAGAGACCCAGTACTTC
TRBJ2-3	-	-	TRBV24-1	CATSDPGVGADTQYF	TGTGCCACCAGTGATCCCGGAGTGGGGGCAGATACGCAGTATTTT
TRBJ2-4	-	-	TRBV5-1	CASSSTWTRYTQYF	TGCGCCAGCAGCTCTACCTGGACAAGATACACTCAGTACTTC
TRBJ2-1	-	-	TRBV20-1	CSASGPSSEQFF	TGCAGTGCCAGCGGCCCCAGTAGTGAGCAGTTCTTC
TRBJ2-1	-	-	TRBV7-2	CASTPDHTYSEQFF	TGTGCAAGCACCCCCGACCACACCTACAGTGAGCAGTTCTTC
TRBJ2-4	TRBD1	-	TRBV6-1	CASSKPPGQGYGKNIQYF	TGTGCCAGCAGTAAACCCCCGGGACAGGGGTACGGCAAAAACATTCAGTACTTC
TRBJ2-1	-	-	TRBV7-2	CASSLIRWHEQFF	TGTGCCAGCAGCTTAATCAGGTGGCATGAGCAGTTCTTC
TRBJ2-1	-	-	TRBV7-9	CASSSFNGYNEQFF	TGTGCCAGCAGCTCCTTTAACGGCTACAATGAGCAGTTCTTC
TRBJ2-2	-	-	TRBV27	CASSGENRDTGELFF	TGTGCCAGCAGTGGGGAGAACAGGGACACCGGGGAGCTGTTTTTT
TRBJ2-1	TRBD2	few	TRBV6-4	CASSDGTSGSYNEQFF	TGTGCCAGCAGTGACGGGACTAGCGGGAGCTACAATGAGCAGTTCTTC
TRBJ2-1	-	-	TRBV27	CASSLPPRGPYNEQFF	TGTGCCAGCAGTTTACCGCCGCGGGGCCCCTACAATGAGCAGTTCTTC
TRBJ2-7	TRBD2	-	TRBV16	CASSQGLAGVNEQYF	TGTGCCAGCAGCCAAGGACTAGCGGGAGTCAACGAGCAGTACTTC
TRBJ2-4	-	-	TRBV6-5	CASSPVLGGNIQYF	TGTGCCAGCAGCCCCGTTCTAGGAGGAAACATTCAGTACTTC
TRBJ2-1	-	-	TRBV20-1	CSARDGGGNEQFF	TGCAGTGCTAGGGACGGGGGAGGTAATGAGCAGTTCTTC
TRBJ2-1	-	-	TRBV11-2	CASSLQEVAGAYNEQFF	TGTGCCAGCAGCCTCCAGGAGGTTGCGGGGGCGTACAATGAGCAGTTCTTC
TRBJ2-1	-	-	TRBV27	CASSPNSWGGNEQFF	TGTGCCAGCAGTCCAAACAGTTGGGGAGGCAATGAGCAGTTCTTC
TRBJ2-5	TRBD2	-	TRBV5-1	CASSLVRGGLIAAEQYF	TGCGCCAGCAGCTTGGTTCGCGGGGGGTTAATAGCCGCTGAGCAGTACTTC
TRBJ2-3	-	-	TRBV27	CASSLFANTDTQYF	TGTGCCAGCAGTTTATTCGCCAACACAGATACGCAGTATTTT
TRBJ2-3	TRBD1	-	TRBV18	CASSLRGTGEHTDTQYF	TGTGCCAGCTCACTACGAGGGACAGGGGAACACACAGATACGCAGTATTTT
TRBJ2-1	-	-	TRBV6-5	CASSSSLWGSSYNEQFF	TGTGCCAGCAGTTCCTCTCTTTGGGGGAGTTCCTACAATGAGCAGTTCTTC
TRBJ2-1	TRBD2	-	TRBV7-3	CASSPTSGGNEQFF	TGTGCCAGCAGCCCGACTAGCGGTGGGAATGAGCAGTTCTTC
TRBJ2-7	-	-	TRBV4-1	CASSQDAKNSNYYEQYF	TGCGCCAGCAGCCAAGATGCAAAAAACTCGAACTACTACGAGCAGTACTTC
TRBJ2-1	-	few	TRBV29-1	CSVDRTNNEQFF	TGCAGCGTTGATAGAACGAACAATGAGCAGTTCTTC
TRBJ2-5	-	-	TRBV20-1	CSARDRLGDAETQYF	TGCAGTGCTAGAGATCGGTTGGGAGATGCGGAGACCCAGTACTTC
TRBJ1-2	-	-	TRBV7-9	CASSLAVGVGPNYGYTF	TGTGCCAGCAGCTTAGCCGTCGGCGTGGGTCCGAACTATGGCTACACCTTC
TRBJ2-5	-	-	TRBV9	CASSETQYF	TGTGCCAGCAGCGAGACCCAGTACTTC